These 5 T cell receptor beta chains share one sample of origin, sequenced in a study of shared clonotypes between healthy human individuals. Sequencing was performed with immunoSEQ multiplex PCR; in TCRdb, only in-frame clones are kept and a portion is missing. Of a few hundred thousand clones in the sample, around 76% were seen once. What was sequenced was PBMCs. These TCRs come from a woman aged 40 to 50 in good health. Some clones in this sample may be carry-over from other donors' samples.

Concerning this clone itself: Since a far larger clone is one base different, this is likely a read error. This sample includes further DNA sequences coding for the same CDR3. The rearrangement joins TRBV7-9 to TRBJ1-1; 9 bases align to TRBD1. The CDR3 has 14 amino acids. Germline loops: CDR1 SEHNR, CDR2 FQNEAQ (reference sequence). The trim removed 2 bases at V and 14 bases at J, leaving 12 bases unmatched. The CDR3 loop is CASSLWDGQGRTFF. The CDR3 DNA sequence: TGTGCCAGCAGCTTATGGGACGGACAGGGGAGAACCTTCTTT.

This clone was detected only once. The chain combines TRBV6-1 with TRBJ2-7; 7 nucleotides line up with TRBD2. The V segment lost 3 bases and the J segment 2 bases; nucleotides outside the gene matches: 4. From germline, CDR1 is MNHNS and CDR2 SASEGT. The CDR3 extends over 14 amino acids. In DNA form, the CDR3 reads TGTGCCAGCAGTGAGATTAGCGGGCCCTACGAGCAGTACTTC. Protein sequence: CASSEISGPYEQYF.

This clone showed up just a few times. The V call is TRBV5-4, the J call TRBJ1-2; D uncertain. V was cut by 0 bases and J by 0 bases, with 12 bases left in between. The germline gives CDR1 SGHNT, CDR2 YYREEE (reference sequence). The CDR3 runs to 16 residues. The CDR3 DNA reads TGTGCCAGCAGCTTGGGACCCACAGAGACTAACTATGGCTACACCTTC. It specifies CASSLGPTETNYGYTF.

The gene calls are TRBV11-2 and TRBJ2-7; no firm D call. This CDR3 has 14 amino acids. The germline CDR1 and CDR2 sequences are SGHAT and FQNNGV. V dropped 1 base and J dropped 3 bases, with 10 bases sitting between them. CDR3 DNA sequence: TGTGCCAGCAGCTTAGGGCAGGTTGACTACGAGCAGTACTTC. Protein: CASSLGQVDYEQYF. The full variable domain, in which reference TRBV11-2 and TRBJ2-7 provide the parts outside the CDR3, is EAGVAQSPRYKIIEKRQSVAFWCNPISGHATLYWYQQILGQGPKLLIQFQNNGVVDDSQLPKDRFSAERLKGVDSTLKIQPAKLEDSAVYLCASSLGQVDYEQYFGPGTRLTVT.

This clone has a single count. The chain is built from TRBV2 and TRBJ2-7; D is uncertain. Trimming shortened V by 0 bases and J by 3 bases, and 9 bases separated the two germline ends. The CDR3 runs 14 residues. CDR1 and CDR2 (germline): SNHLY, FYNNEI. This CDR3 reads CASSEALVSYEQYF. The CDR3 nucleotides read TGTGCCAGCAGTGAAGCTCTAGTTAGCTACGAGCAGTACTTC.